Here is one T cell receptor beta chain with its context. What it binds is unknown. The identical CDR3 is also encoded by other nucleotide sequences in the sample. The data were obtained in a study of shared clonotypes between healthy human individuals. Findings of the study overall: In having few donors, the study represented limited genetic and exposure-history diversity. The four-donor shared clonotypes exceeded non-shared clonotypes in generation probability, with non-shared ones scoring lower.

Naive CD8 isolation took CD45RO-negative cells positively selected for CCR7 and excluded terminally differentiated effector memory CD45RA+ cells. The CDR3 covers 13 residues. V lost 0 bases to trimming and J lost 2 bases, with 6 bases between them. Germline values: CDR1 SGHNT, CDR2 YYREEE (reference sequence). TCRdb's table, derived via immunoSEQ multiplex PCR, lists solely in-frame clones and lacks some. Of millions of clones in the sample, about 95% were seen once. The chain joins TRBV5-4 to TRBJ2-7; no definite D call. The sequencing input was naive CD8+ T cells sorted from blood. The receptor was derived from a man between 18 and 35 years old in good health. The CDR3 here is CASSLDGTYEQYF. The CDR3 region has the DNA TGTGCCAGCAGCTTGGATGGAACCTACGAGCAGTACTTC.